A single sample gave rise to the 16 T cell receptor beta chains below, sequenced in a study of T cells in women clearing cervical HPV infection (dated by TCRdb to the late 2010s). The method behind the library was the immunoSEQ multiplex PCR assay. What TCRdb holds here is the immuneACCESS table cut down to in-frame rearrangements. Part of the clones is not present; checked against another copy, under half of the missing clones reflect an unresolved V gene, and the others are unexplained. This sample's clone table shows about 31,000 clones. Of the sample, more than 8% is held by the ten largest clones. Sequencing was performed on blood buffy coat. These receptors were obtained from a woman aged 18 to 75 with a cervical HPV16 infection that either progressed to CIN3+ or cleared (not recorded which).

Note on this clone: The CDR3 extends 3 residues past the end of the read, so its final part is completed from the germline J gene. The V gene is TRBV19, the J gene TRBJ2-4, with D perhaps matching TRBD1 (5 bases). CDR3 length: 15 amino acids. Germline V gene data show CDR1 as LNHDA and CDR2 as SQIVND (reference sequence). CDR3: CASSSGQGYTYGQYF. The CDR3 DNA, read in part, is TGTGCCAGTAGTTCTGGGCAGGGCTATACCTATGGT.

For this clone: The read terminates 3 residues ahead of where the CDR3 ends, so the germline J gene completes it. The chain has TRBV7-6 and TRBJ2-2, with D maybe TRBD2 (5 bases). CDR1 is SGHVS and CDR2 is FNYEAQ in the germline V gene. This CDR3 spans 14 amino acids. The CDR3 loop is CASSATNYGEKLFF. CDR3 DNA (partial): TGTGCCAGCAGCGCGACTAATTACGGTGAAAAG. Drawing the rest from reference TRBV7-6 and TRBJ2-2, the complete variable domain is GAGVSQSPRYKVTKRGQDVALRCDPISGHVSLYWYRQALGQGPEFLTYFNYEAQQDKSGLPNDRFSAERPEGSISTLTIQRTEQRDSAMYRCASSATNYGEKLFFGEGSRLTVL.

Comments on this clone: The read halts 3 residues ahead of the CDR3 end, with the missing end drawn from the germline J gene. The chain links TRBV20-1 to TRBJ2-3, with unresolved D. There are 12 residues in the CDR3. Deletions cut 3 bases from V and 4 bases from J, with 8 bases between. The V gene's germline CDR1 is DFQATT and CDR2 SNEGSKA (reference sequence). The covered CDR3 bases are TGCAGTGCTAGGGGCTGGCCAGATACG. The encoded protein is CSARGWPDT. The full CDR3 protein reads CSARGWPDTQYF.

To note about this clone: With the read ending 3 residues before the CDR3 end, the germline J gene is used to fill in that end. This sequence joins TRBV7-3 and TRBJ2-3; 10 bases match TRBD1. From germline, CDR1 is SGHTA and CDR2 FQGTGA. The V segment lost 6 bases and the J segment 4 bases; nucleotides outside the gene matches: 4. The CDR3 sequence is 14 residues long. The CDR3 DNA, read in part, is TGTGCCAGCAGTGTTGGACAGGGGGCAGATACG. It codes for CASSVGQGADT. The full CDR3 protein is CASSVGQGADTQYF. Complete variable domain (other parts from reference TRBV7-3 and TRBJ2-3): GAGVSQTPSNKVTEKGKYVELRCDPISGHTALYWYRQSLGQGPEFLIYFQGTGAADDSGLPNDRFFAVRPEGSVSTLKIQRTERGDSAVYLCASSVGQGADTQYFGPGTRLTVL.

A word on this clone: The CDR3 extends 3 residues past the end of the read, so its final part is completed from the germline J gene. The genes are TRBV7-3 and TRBJ2-5; 7 bases are a match to TRBD1. Germline CDR1 SGHTA, CDR2 FQGTGA. The J segment lost 4 bases and the V segment lost 5 bases, leaving 4 bases of the junction unmatched. The CDR3 sequence is 13 residues long. The CDR3 sequence: CASSRGQSETQYF. The CDR3 DNA, read in part, is TGTGCCAGCAGCCGGGGACAGTCAGAGACC.

To note about this clone: The read ends 3 residues early relative to the CDR3; the germline J gene fills the gap. The chain is built from TRBV7-9 and TRBJ1-5; TRBD1 matches at 7 bases. V lost 6 bases and J lost 6; bases outside the gene matches: 2. This CDR3 contains 12 residues. Germline loops: CDR1 SEHNR, CDR2 FQNEAQ (reference sequence). The DNA read from the CDR3 is TGTGCCAGCAGTACAGGGGTTCAGCCC. Translation gives CASSTGVQP. The CDR3 in full is CASSTGVQPQHF.

Concerning this clone: The CDR3 extends 3 residues past the end of the read, so its final part is completed from the germline J gene. The chain links TRBV29-1 to TRBJ1-1; D unresolved. CDR1 is SQVTM, CDR2 ANQGSEA, per germline. V was pared by 5 bases and J by 6 bases, with 19 bases between. The CDR3 is 14 amino acids. The CDR3 here is CSVYRAQVGPEAFF. The part of the CDR3 DNA that was read is TGCAGCGTTTATAGGGCCCAGGTAGGTCCTGAA.

Points on this clone: The sequenced fragment ends 3 residues before the CDR3 boundary, so the rest is inferred from the germline J gene. The genes are TRBV7-9 and TRBJ1-2; unclear D gene. CDR1 and CDR2 from the germline V gene are SEHNR and FQNEAQ (reference sequence). CDR3 length: 13 residues. CDR3 sequence reads: CASKAGGLDTYTF. CDR3 DNA, as far as it was read: TGTGCCAGCAAAGCGGGAGGGCTAGATACC.

About this clone: The read finishes 3 residues shy of the CDR3 end, and the germline J gene is used to complete it. This chain uses TRBV20-1 with TRBJ2-5; D ambiguous. Germline V gene data show CDR1 as DFQATT and CDR2 as SNEGSKA (reference sequence). This CDR3 spans 13 amino acids. Trimming stripped 0 bases from V and 3 bases from J, with 8 bases between. The CDR3 bases that were read are TGCAGTGCTAGAGAGTTAGCTAAAGAGACC. This gives the protein CSARELAKET. The whole CDR3 protein reads CSARELAKETQYF.

In the case of this clone: Read sequence stops 3 residues before the CDR3 end, and the germline J gene provides the missing end. V usage is TRBV19 and J usage is TRBJ2-3, with D possibly TRBD1 on 6 matching bases. Germline CDR1 and CDR2: LNHDA and SQIVND (reference sequence). The CDR3 has 12 amino acids. The CDR3 bases that were read are TGTGCCAGTAGCAGGGGCCAAGAGACG. Translating gives CASSRGQET. The full CDR3 sequence reads CASSRGQETQYF.

Comment on this clone: The read finishes 3 residues shy of the CDR3 end, and the germline J gene is used to complete it. The chain has TRBV19 and TRBJ2-1, with 8 nucleotides matching TRBD1. Germline lookup yields CDR1 LNHDA and CDR2 SQIVND (reference sequence). The J segment lost 3 bases and the V segment lost 7 bases, leaving 11 bases of the junction unmatched. The CDR3 covers 16 residues. CDR3 DNA, as far as it was read: TGTGCCAGTATGGATACCCCAGGGGGCTACTACAATGAG. This sequence encodes CASMDTPGGYYNE. The entire CDR3 reads CASMDTPGGYYNEQFF. Complete variable domain (other parts from reference TRBV19 and TRBJ2-1): DGGITQSPKYLFRKEGQNVTLSCEQNLNHDAMYWYRQDPGQGLRLIYYSQIVNDFQKGDIAEGYSVSREKKESFPLTVTSAQKNPTAFYLCASMDTPGGYYNEQFFGPGTRLTVL.

With regard to this clone: From the germline J gene comes the end of the CDR3, since the read stops 3 residues before it. This chain links TRBV5-1 with TRBJ1-2; TRBD1 might be the D (5 bases). Germline CDR1 is SGHRS and CDR2 is YFSETQ. The CDR3 has 16 residues. The sequenced part of the CDR3 DNA is TGCGCCAGCAGCCCCACACTAGCGGGGGGGAAAGAGACC. The encoded protein is CASSPTLAGGKET. The full-length CDR3 reads as CASSPTLAGGKETYTF.

As regards this clone: The junction and the germline gene differ at one end; a read error may be behind it. The read comes to an end 3 residues before the CDR3 does, leaving the germline J gene to fill in the end. The J gene is TRBJ2-2, the V gene TRBV7-6; tentative D call: TRBD2 (6 bases). The CDR3 sequence is 14 residues long. The germline gives CDR1 SGHVS, CDR2 FNYEAQ. CDR3 sequence reads: CSSSLGAGNEKLFF. CDR3 DNA, as far as it was read: TGTTCCAGCAGCTTAGGGGCGGGAAATGAAAAG.

Worth noting for this clone: Coverage ceases 3 residues before the CDR3 finishes, and the germline J gene fills in the end. The chain joins TRBV6-2 or TRBV6-3 to TRBJ2-3, with D maybe TRBD2 (5 bases). The CDR3 is 14 amino acids. Germline V gene sequence: CDR1 MNHEY, CDR2 SVGEGT. CDR3 DNA, as far as it was read: TGTGCCAGCAGTTCCCGCCCCGGGGTGGAGACG. This codes for CASSSRPGVET. The CDR3 reads in full as CASSSRPGVETQYF.

Points on this clone: The read terminates 3 residues before the CDR3 end, so the remaining end is supplied by the germline J gene. The rearrangement uses TRBV18 and TRBJ1-2, with D possibly being TRBD1 (6 bases). CDR3 length equals 16 residues. The V gene's germline CDR1 is KGHSH and CDR2 LQKENI. CDR3 DNA, as far as it was read: TGTGCCAGCTCACCTGGGACTAGCGGGGGCACAGATACC. Translated, it gives CASSPGTSGGTDT. The CDR3, in full, reads CASSPGTSGGTDTYTF. Combining the CDR3 with reference TRBV18 and TRBJ1-2 gives the whole variable domain NAGVMQNPRHLVRRRGQEARLRCSPMKGHSHVYWYRQLPEEGLKFMVYLQKENIIDESGMPKERFSAEFPKEGPSILRIQQVVRGDSAAYFCASSPGTSGGTDTYTFGSGTRLTVV.

In regard to this clone: Read sequence stops 3 residues before the CDR3 end, and the germline J gene provides the missing end. The chain links TRBV6-2 or TRBV6-3 to TRBJ1-2; no reliable D call. Looked up from germline, CDR1 is MNHEY and CDR2 is SVGEGT. The CDR3 spans 16 residues. The CDR3 reads CASSLSPAFGKADYTF. The CDR3 DNA, read in part, is TGTGCCAGCAGCCTATCCCCCGCTTTCGGTAAAGCCGAC.